This TCR beta chain was observed in a study of T cells in localized non-small cell lung cancer. Whole-study results and caveats: A median of roughly 50 of the top 100 tumor clones appeared in adjacent lung, which was paired and uninvolved. The study sequenced only one region of the tumor. As a result, intratumor heterogeneity could not be excluded and remains possible. In uninvolved adjacent lung, T cell clonality reached its highest value, exceeding tumor.

TCRdb's copy holds only in-frame clones and misses some; the assay was immunoSEQ multiplex PCR. The top ten clones hold roughly 35% of a sample with roughly 960 clones, 27% of them seen once. This clone was picked up one time. Its specificity is not known. CDR3 length: 15 amino acids. Looked up from germline, CDR1 is SGHRS and CDR2 is YFSETQ. V lost 8 bases and J lost 1; bases outside the gene matches: 8. This sample comprised normal lung tissue next to the tumor, obtained before any cancer treatment. This clonotype was obtained from a woman between 35 and 75 years old with stage III lung adenocarcinoma. The chain couples TRBV5-1 to TRBJ2-2; 7 bases map to TRBD1. The CDR3: CASNTGVGNTGELFF. The CDR3 bases are TGCGCCAGTAATACAGGGGTAGGGAACACCGGGGAGCTGTTTTTT.